The TCR beta chain described here comes from a study of OX40 agonist ivuxolimab in advanced cancers. In the study overall: Having had anti-PD-1, anti-PD-L1 or anti-CTLA-4 therapy before was allowed, and roughly 39% had some.

This clone has a single count. Its cognate antigen is unknown. V was shortened by 1 base and J by 3 bases, with 4 bases between the two germline ends. Germline loops: CDR1 SNHLY, CDR2 FYNNEI. The CDR3 spans 12 residues. Clones were sequenced by immunoSEQ multiplex PCR, and TCRdb holds only the in-frame ones, with some missing. This table has around 100,000 clones, over 75% appearing once. General study findings and limits: Patients who responded partially at 0.1-3.0 mg/kg showed clonal expansion ranking among the lowest.

The sequences come from CD4+ or CD8+ T cells sorted from blood, collected in a trial of the OX40 agonist ivuxolimab. The clonotype comes from an adult with an advanced solid tumor such as melanoma, head and neck, liver or kidney cancer. V gene TRBV2 combines with J gene TRBJ2-7, with D unclear. CDR3 DNA sequence: TGTGCCAGCAGTGAAGGCCTCTACGAGCAGTACTTC. Its protein product is CASSEGLYEQYF.